These 18 T cell receptor beta chains were all obtained from the same sample, sequenced in a study of CXCR3-negative and CXCR3-positive naive CD8 T cells. Overall study findings and caveats: CXCR3-expressing naive cells carried TRB CDR3s more hydrophobic than those of CXCR3-negative naive cells.

These TCRs' antigens remain unknown. The method, 5' RACE with UMI labels, was used to prepare the TRB cDNA libraries. TCRdb reanalyzed the 5' RACE reads and collapses them to one entry per CDR3 protein, without DNA. The repertoire table contains tens of thousands of distinct CDR3 sequences. Sequencing used naive CXCR3+ CD8+ T cells from blood. Subset here: CD45RO-CCR7+CD27+CD95- naive CD8+ T cells expressing CXCR3 (TNR3+). The source of these receptors is a human donor in good health. Some clones in this sample may be carry-over from other donors' samples.

The chain is built from TRBV5-1 and TRBJ2-7; TCRdb designates TRBD1, a call that cannot be tested without DNA. The CDR3 has 15 amino acids. Germline assignment: CDR1 SGHRS and CDR2 YFSETQ. CDR3 sequence reads: CASRPGTGQPGEQYF.

The CDR3 reads CASSLVETGGVLYEQYF. The genes are TRBV7-2 and TRBJ2-7; TCRdb's D call of TRBD1 is untestable without DNA. This CDR3 is built from 17 residues. Looked up from germline, CDR1 is SGHTA and CDR2 is FQGNSA.

The chain joins TRBV29-1 to TRBJ2-1; checking the TCRdb D call of TRBD1 is not possible without DNA. Germline loops: CDR1 SQVTM, CDR2 ANQGSEA. The CDR3 loop spans 16 amino acids. CDR3: CSVGVGQGDTYNEQFF.

V and J are TRBV28 and TRBJ2-2; TCRdb lists TRBD1, though no DNA is available to test this call. Germline CDR1 reads MDHEN; CDR2 reads SYDVKM. The CDR3 has 16 amino acids. CDR3 sequence reads: CASSLRRQANTGELFF.

V and J are TRBV29-1 and TRBJ2-2; TCRdb names TRBD1, which stays unverified in the absence of DNA. In germline, CDR1 is SQVTM, CDR2 ANQGSEA. CDR3 length: 13 residues. The CDR3 loop is CSVPGSRTGELFF.

This chain connects TRBV11-2 to TRBJ2-7; TCRdb designates TRBD2, a call that cannot be tested without DNA. Germline V lookup: CDR1 SGHAT, CDR2 FQNNGV. This CDR3 is 13 amino acids long. The CDR3: CASIAGSPYEQYF.

The V and J genes are TRBV7-9 and TRBJ2-7; TCRdb proposes TRBD1, but this gene call is untestable without DNA. Germline values: CDR1 SEHNR, CDR2 FQNEAQ (reference sequence). The CDR3 has 13 amino acids. The chain's CDR3 is CASSPGTVWEQYF.

This sequence joins TRBV5-6 and TRBJ1-2; absent DNA, TCRdb's TRBD1 call cannot be checked. Germline CDR1 SGHDT, CDR2 YYEEEE. The CDR3 has 14 amino acids. The CDR3 sequence is CASSPATGVYGYTF.

This chain joins TRBV7-2 and TRBJ2-7; TCRdb's D gene call, TRBD1, goes unchecked for lack of DNA. This CDR3 spans 15 amino acids. CDR1 and CDR2 (germline): SGHTA, FQGNSA. The CDR3 loop is CASGGREQGDHEQYF.

The rearrangement uses TRBV29-1 and TRBJ2-7; TCRdb names TRBD1, which stays unverified in the absence of DNA. The length of the CDR3 is 14 residues. Per the germline V gene, CDR1 is SQVTM and CDR2 is ANQGSEA. Here the CDR3 reads CSVVGTGDSYEQYF.

The genes are TRBV7-9 and TRBJ2-7; TCRdb reports TRBD1, a call that lacks DNA to check it against. This CDR3 contains 14 residues. Germline V gives CDR1 SEHNR, CDR2 FQNEAQ (reference sequence). The chain's CDR3 is CASRSTGPPYEQYF. Using reference TRBV7-9 and TRBJ2-7 for the parts outside the CDR3, the full variable domain is DTGVSQNPRHKITKRGQNVTFRCDPISEHNRLYWYRQTLGQGPEFLTYFQNEAQLEKSRLLSDRFSAERPKGSFSTLEIQRTEQGDSAMYLCASRSTGPPYEQYFGPGTRLTVT.

This clonotype ranks as medium-sized in terms of frequency. This chain joins TRBV29-1 and TRBJ1-1; TCRdb calls TRBD1, which cannot be checked without DNA. CDR3 length equals 12 residues. The germline V gene encodes CDR1 SQVTM and CDR2 ANQGSEA. The CDR3 sequence is CSVEGRHGWAFF.

The chain employs TRBV29-1 and TRBJ2-5. The CDR3 runs to 13 residues. Germline lookup yields CDR1 SQVTM and CDR2 ANQGSEA. The CDR3 sequence: CSADRSNEETQYF. Based on the CDR3 plus reference TRBV29-1 and TRBJ2-5, the full variable domain is SAVISQKPSRDICQRGTSLTIQCQVDSQVTMMFWYRQQPGQSLTLIATANQGSEATYESGFVIDKFPISRPNLTFSTLTVSNMSPEDSSIYLCSADRSNEETQYFGPGTRLLVL.

This chain links TRBV5-5 with TRBJ2-1; no DNA is available, so the TRBD1 call from TCRdb remains unchecked. The CDR3 sequence is 15 residues long. From germline, CDR1 is SGHKS and CDR2 YYEKEE (reference sequence). CDR3 amino acids: CASSLWTGDYNEQFF.

The chain carries TRBV3-1 and TRBJ2-3; TCRdb's assignment of TRBD2 cannot be checked, as there is no DNA. Germline CDR1 reads LGHDT; CDR2 reads YNNKEL (reference sequence). The CDR3 contains 14 residues. The CDR3 protein is CASSLASPGDTQYF.

V is TRBV6-2 or TRBV6-3 and J is TRBJ2-1. The CDR3 is 15 residues long. Looked up from germline, CDR1 is MNHEY and CDR2 is SVGEGT. CDR3 sequence: CASSHTESSYNEQFF.

The chain uses TRBV7-3 and TRBJ2-3; TCRdb picks TRBD1, but there is no DNA to check that call. CDR3 size: 15 residues. Germline CDR1 SGHTA, CDR2 FQGTGA. CDR3 sequence reads: CASSRLGGGPDTQYF.

The rearrangement uses TRBV3-1 and TRBJ2-3; TCRdb outputs TRBD2, but without DNA this stays unchecked. This CDR3 has 16 residues. The germline V gene has CDR1 LGHDT and CDR2 YNNKEL (reference sequence). CDR3 region: CASSPSGTSSTDTQYF.